This T cell receptor beta chain was captured in a study of shared clonotypes between healthy human individuals (dated by TCRdb to 2018 to 2021). Study-wide context: The cohort comprised a couple of women and a few men aged 18 to 49 years. For each donor, CD4 naive and CD4 memory were each run on three plates, CD8 naive on two plates, and CD8 memory on one plate. The study deeply sequenced blood TCR repertoires of about five healthy adults to estimate repertoire size and the extent of clonotype sharing between individuals. Libraries were prepared and TCR repertoires were sequenced by different laboratories using diverse techniques, in order to increase sequencing depth and limit assay-specific biases. Leukapheresis yielded between about 0.94 and 9.5 billion PBMCs per donor.

The CDR3 spans 15 residues, from the cysteine through the phenylalanine. Only the CDR3 portion is preserved as DNA: 45 bases, with reading frame beginning at the first base. CDR1 and CDR2, per the germline V gene, are MGHRA and YSYEKL. From V the trimming removes 3 bases and from J it removes 6 bases, while the gene matches leave 4 bases of the junction unaccounted for. Overall results and qualifications from the work: Based on pairwise subsampling, the degree of clonotype sharing among donors was expected to be affected by sequencing depth. Because the study included a small number of donors, the genetic and exposure-history diversity represented was limited. Naive subsets generally had larger estimated clonotype richness than memory subsets did. Sampling was restricted to blood, and TCR repertoires in tissue are likely to differ from TCR repertoires in blood. Sharing across several donors was observed for approximately 5% of naive CD4, 3.5% of naive CD8, 2% to 2.5% of memory CD4, and around 0.4% of memory CD8 clonotypes. Compared with non-shared clonotypes, the clonotypes found in all four sorted-subset donors had higher generation probabilities. Incomplete sequencing was indicated by rarefaction of sorted-subset datasets, despite the large sequencing depth.

CD8 naive samples were CD45RO-negative cells positively selected for CCR7, giving a CD45RA+CCR7+ population that excluded TemRA cells. Donors were healthy HIV-negative adults with no recently reported acute infections or vaccinations. Every donor was a Caucasian adult living in Nashville, Tennessee, USA. Blood was obtained by leukapheresis, after which PBMCs were separated by Ficoll-Histopaque density gradient centrifugation and cryopreserved in liquid nitrogen vapor phase. Analytical flow cytometry was used to check the purity and quantity of every magnetically sorted T cell population. Genomic DNA was isolated from every sorted fraction and measured by UV absorbance on a Nanodrop 2000c. Using the deep immunoSEQ assay, multiplex PCR amplified TCR CDR3 regions from genomic DNA. Extracted genomic DNA from each cell subset was distributed evenly across all wells of several immunoSEQ 96-well plates, and each plate was treated as a replicate. For sorted subsets, 200 ng of genomic DNA, equivalent to around 30,000 T cell genomes, went into each replicate PCR. The purified libraries were quantified using a Qubit 3.0 fluorometer, sized with a Bioanalyzer 2100, and then quantified again using the KAPA Library Quantification kit. A separate single-read 150-cycle Illumina NextSeq 550 flow cell was used to sequence each immunoSEQ 96-well plate. On the study's bioinformatics: Because the immunoSEQ output included only junctional sequences and no quality scores, the filtering could not be the same as the filtering used for full-length reads. To assign V/J genes and CDR3, sequences were annotated using PyIR, a Python wrapper for IgBLAST v1.9, with IMGT germline references. Any read was removed if the V/J assignment was weak (E-value above 1e-6), the CDR3 was missing, or the read contained stop codons, out-of-frame junctions, or ambiguous translated residues. V3J clonotypes were defined as sequences sharing an identical inferred V gene, J gene, and CDR3 amino acid sequence. Percentage overlap between repertoires was computed as shared unique clonotypes divided by the size of the smaller repertoire. Richness of each repertoire was evaluated using RTK rarefaction, the Chao1 estimator, and Recon v2.1 estimates of unobserved clonotypes. For all TCRbeta clonotypes obtained by the gDNA method from four donors, generation probabilities were computed with OLGA. Not all clones reach the TCRdb copy of this immuneACCESS table, which keeps in-frame sequences only. Checked studies attribute under half of the gap to unresolved V genes and leave the rest unexplained. V, J and clone size are those of that table, while D and trimming were read from the DNA. This sample lists millions of clones; over 85% were detected once. The leading ten clones occupy roughly 1% of the sample.

For this clone: The antigen this receptor binds is unknown. No much larger clonotype is one base removed from it; base qualities were not supplied.

What was sequenced was naive CD8+ T cells sorted from blood. According to the study, the label for this sample's cell subset or site signals: CD45RA+CCR7+. The TCR originated in a man between 18 and 35 years old in good health. The chain joins TRBV4-1 to TRBJ1-5, with TRBD1 matching 11 junction bases. CDR3 loop: CASSQSGTGGQPQHF. Read as DNA, the sequence is TGCGCCAGCAGCCAGTCCGGGACAGGGGGTCAGCCCCAGCATTTT.